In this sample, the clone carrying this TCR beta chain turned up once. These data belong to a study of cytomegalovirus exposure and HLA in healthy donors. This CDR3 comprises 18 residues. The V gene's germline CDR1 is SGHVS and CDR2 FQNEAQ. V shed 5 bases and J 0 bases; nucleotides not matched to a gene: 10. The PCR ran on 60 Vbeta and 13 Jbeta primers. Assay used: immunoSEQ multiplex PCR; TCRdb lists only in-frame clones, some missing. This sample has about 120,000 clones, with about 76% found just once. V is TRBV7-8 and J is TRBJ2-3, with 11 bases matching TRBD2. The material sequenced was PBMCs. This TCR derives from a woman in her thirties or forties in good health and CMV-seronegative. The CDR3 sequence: CASSLIAGTSGSTDTQYF. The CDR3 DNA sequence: TGTGCCAGCAGCCTAATCGCCGGGACTAGCGGAAGCACAGATACGCAGTATTTT.